These 16 T cell receptor beta chains share one sample of origin, sequenced in a study of T cell changes during pregnancy in multiple sclerosis. The protocol was immunoSEQ multiplex PCR, while the TCRdb copy is restricted to in-frame clones and leaves out a portion. The sample gives under 75,000 clones, under 95% of which show up once; 2.5% to 4% is in the top ten. Sequencing used CD8+ T cells from peripheral blood mononuclear cells, obtained in the second trimester of pregnancy. The receptors were sampled from a female donor with multiple sclerosis, enrolled in a pregnancy study.

V usage is TRBV6-5 and J usage is TRBJ2-3, with 7 bases identical to TRBD1. V lost 0 bases to trimming and J lost 4 bases; unmatched junction nucleotides: 4. The CDR3 has 15 residues. Per germline, CDR1 MNHEY and CDR2 SVGAGI. CDR3 coding DNA: TGTGCCAGCAGTTACTCGAACAGGGGAGCAGATACGCAGTATTTT. Translating it yields CASSYSNRGADTQYF.

The rearrangement joins TRBV7-9 to TRBJ1-1; tentative D call: TRBD1 (5 bases). V was trimmed by 3 bases and J by 6 bases, leaving 11 bases between them. CDR3 length: 13 residues. The germline gives CDR1 SEHNR, CDR2 FQNEAQ (reference sequence). The CDR3 coding sequence is TGTGCCAGCAGCTTCGGGGGAGTCGCTGAAGCTTTCTTT. This encodes CASSFGGVAEAFF.

The gene calls are TRBV7-2 and TRBJ1-2; D possibly corresponds to TRBD1 (6 bases). CDR3 length equals 14 residues. V shed 0 bases and J shed 8 bases, with 13 bases lying between them. The germline gives CDR1 SGHTA, CDR2 FQGNSA. CDR3 in DNA: TGTGCCAGCAGCTTAGCGGGGGGGGGCTCGGGCTACACCTTC. It specifies CASSLAGGGSGYTF.

As to this clone: Different DNA sequences within this sample yield the same CDR3. V is TRBV5-1 and J is TRBJ2-7, with D tentatively TRBD2 (5 bases). The V gene's germline CDR1 is SGHRS and CDR2 YFSETQ. Trimming left V 0 bases short and J 3 bases short, with 7 bases between. This CDR3 spans 13 amino acids. DNA for the CDR3: TGCGCCAGCAGCTTGGGGACTGGCTACGAGCAGTACTTC. Translation gives CASSLGTGYEQYF.

The CDR3 coding sequence is TGCGCCAGCAGCCAAGTCACTAGCGGGGGGTTTTGGGAGCAGTTCTTC. It codes for CASSQVTSGGFWEQFF. The V and J genes are TRBV4-1 and TRBJ2-1; TRBD2 matches at 12 bases. The CDR3 length is 16 residues. The V and J ends lost 1 base and 10 bases, in that order; junction bases with no gene match: 8. Germline CDR1 and CDR2: MGHRA and YSYEKL.

The chain is built from TRBV27 and TRBJ2-1; 7 bases line up with TRBD2. Germline V CDR1 and CDR2: MNHEY, SMNVEV (reference sequence). The V gene end was trimmed by 4 bases and the J gene end by 7 bases; junction bases not matched to a gene: 7. The CDR3 spans 14 residues. CDR3 coding DNA: TGTGCCAGCAGTTCCGGACTAGGAGGAAATGAGCAGTTCTTC. It translates to CASSSGLGGNEQFF.

This chain joins TRBV27 and TRBJ1-2, with 9 bases fitting TRBD1. CDR1 and CDR2 from the germline V gene are MNHEY and SMNVEV (reference sequence). The V segment lost 6 bases and the J segment 5 bases; nucleotides outside the gene matches: 7. The CDR3 consists of 14 residues. CDR3: CASSATGTGYGYTF. As DNA, the CDR3 is TGTGCCAGCAGCGCTACCGGGACAGGGTATGGCTACACCTTC.

This clone was picked up one time. The chain carries TRBV10-1 and TRBJ2-7; D gene ambiguous. Trimming shortened V by 11 bases and J by 0 bases, and 17 bases separated the two germline ends. This CDR3 is built from 14 residues. The V gene's germline CDR1 is WNHNN and CDR2 SYGVQD (reference sequence). The CDR3, as DNA: TGCGCCGGCTATGAGAGCGAGAGCTCCTACGAGCAGTACTTC. It codes for CAGYESESSYEQYF.

The chain employs TRBV5-6 and TRBJ2-7; tentatively, D is TRBD1 (5 bases). With 4 bases removed from V and 3 bases from J, the gap between germline ends came to 14 bases. The CDR3 sequence is 14 residues long. Germline V gives CDR1 SGHDT, CDR2 YYEEEE. Written as DNA, the CDR3 is TGTGCCAGCAGCCTAAGGGGTTTCAACTACGAGCAGTACTTC. Translating gives CASSLRGFNYEQYF.

V usage is TRBV7-9 and J usage is TRBJ2-1, with 8 nucleotides matching TRBD2. After removal of 3 bases from V and 6 bases from J, the junction contained 4 bases not matched to a gene. This CDR3 has 14 residues. The germline gives CDR1 SEHNR, CDR2 FQNEAQ (reference sequence). The DNA for the CDR3 is TGTGCCAGCAGCTTGCCGGGAGGGCCCAATGAGCAGTTCTTC. This encodes CASSLPGGPNEQFF. Supplemented by reference TRBV7-9 and TRBJ2-1, the full variable domain reads DTGVSQNPRHKITKRGQNVTFRCDPISEHNRLYWYRQTLGQGPEFLTYFQNEAQLEKSRLLSDRFSAERPKGSFSTLEIQRTEQGDSAMYLCASSLPGGPNEQFFGPGTRLTVL.

The J gene is TRBJ2-5, the V gene TRBV9; 11 bases are a match to TRBD2. Germline V gene sequence: CDR1 SGDLS, CDR2 YYNGEE. The CDR3 is 15 amino acids. V shed 6 bases and J 2 bases; nucleotides not matched to a gene: 6. CDR3 nucleotide sequence: TGTGCCAGCACCCCTAGCGGGAGGCCTCAAGAGACCCAGTACTTC. Translation: CASTPSGRPQETQYF.

The chain couples TRBV27 to TRBJ2-3; tentatively, D is TRBD1 (5 bases). Per the germline V gene, CDR1 is MNHEY and CDR2 is SMNVEV (reference sequence). V dropped 3 bases and J dropped 6 bases, with 13 bases sitting between them. The CDR3 runs 14 residues. In DNA, the CDR3 is TGTGCCAGCAGTTTGGGGCTAGACCCTGATACGCAGTATTTT. Its translation: CASSLGLDPDTQYF.

The rearrangement joins TRBV5-3 to TRBJ1-2, with D tentatively TRBD1 (6 bases). TRBV5-3 is designated an ORF whose function remains uncertain. Between the trimmed V and J ends, which lost 5 bases and 5 bases, there was a span of 19 bases. This CDR3 contains 15 residues. CDR3 coding DNA: TGTGCCAGAAGTAACCCGGGGGGGGCGGGGTATGGCTACACCTTC. Translating gives CARSNPGGAGYGYTF.

This chain uses TRBV19 with TRBJ1-5; TRBD1 is a possible D gene (5 bases). CDR1 is LNHDA and CDR2 is SQIVND in the germline V gene (reference sequence). V was shortened by 5 bases and J by 3 bases, with 17 bases between the two germline ends. CDR3 length: 16 residues. The CDR3 loop reads CASSLSSGSFNQPQHF. CDR3 DNA sequence: TGTGCCAGTAGTCTCTCCTCAGGGTCCTTCAATCAGCCCCAGCATTTT.

The V call is TRBV27, the J call TRBJ2-5; 9 nucleotides agree with TRBD1. The trim removed 3 bases at V and 2 bases at J, leaving 4 bases unmatched. The CDR3 spans 15 residues. Germline V gene data show CDR1 as MNHEY and CDR2 as SMNVEV (reference sequence). The CDR3 loop is CASSLTGGLQETQYF. The CDR3 DNA sequence: TGTGCCAGCAGTTTGACAGGGGGATTGCAAGAGACCCAGTACTTC.

The chain combines TRBV11-2 with TRBJ2-2; TRBD2 is a possible D gene (5 bases). The V gene lost 5 bases and the J gene lost 8 bases, with 12 bases spanning the gap. CDR3 size: 13 residues. Germline CDR1 and CDR2: SGHAT and FQNNGV. The CDR3 bases are TGTGCCAGCAGCCCCCAGGAGGCGGGGGAGCTGTTTTTT. It translates to CASSPQEAGELFF.